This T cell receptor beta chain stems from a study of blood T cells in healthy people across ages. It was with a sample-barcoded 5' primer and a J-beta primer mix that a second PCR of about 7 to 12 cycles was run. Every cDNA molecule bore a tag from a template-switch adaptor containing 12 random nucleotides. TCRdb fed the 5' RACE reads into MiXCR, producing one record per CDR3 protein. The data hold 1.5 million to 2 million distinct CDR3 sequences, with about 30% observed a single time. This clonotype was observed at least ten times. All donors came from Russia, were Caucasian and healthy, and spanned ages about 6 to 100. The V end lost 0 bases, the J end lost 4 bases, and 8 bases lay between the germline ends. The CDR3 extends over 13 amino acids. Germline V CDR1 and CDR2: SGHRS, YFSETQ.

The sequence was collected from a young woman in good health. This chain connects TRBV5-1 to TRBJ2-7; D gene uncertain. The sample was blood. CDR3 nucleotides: TGCGCCAGCAGCTTGGAGCTCCAGTACGAGCAGTACTTC. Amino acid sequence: CASSLELQYEQYF. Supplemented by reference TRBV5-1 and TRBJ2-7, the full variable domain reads KAGVTQTPRYLIKTRGQQVTLSCSPISGHRSVSWYQQTPGQGLQFLFEYFSETQRNKGNFPGRFSGRQFSNSRSEMNVSTLELGDSALYLCASSLELQYEQYFGPGTRLTVT.